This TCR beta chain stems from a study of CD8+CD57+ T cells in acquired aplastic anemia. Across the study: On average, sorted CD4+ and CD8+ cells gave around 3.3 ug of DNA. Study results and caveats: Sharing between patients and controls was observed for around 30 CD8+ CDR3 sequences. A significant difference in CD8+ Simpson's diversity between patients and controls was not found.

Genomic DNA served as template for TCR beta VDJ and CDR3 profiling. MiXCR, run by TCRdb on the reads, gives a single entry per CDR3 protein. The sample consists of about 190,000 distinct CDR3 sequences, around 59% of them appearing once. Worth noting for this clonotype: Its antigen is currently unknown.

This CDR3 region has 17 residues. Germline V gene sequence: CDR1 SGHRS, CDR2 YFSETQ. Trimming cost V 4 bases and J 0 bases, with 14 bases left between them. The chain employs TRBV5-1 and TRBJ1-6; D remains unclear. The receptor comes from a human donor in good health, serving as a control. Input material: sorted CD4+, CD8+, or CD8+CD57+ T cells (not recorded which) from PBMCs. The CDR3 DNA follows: TGCGCCAGCAGCGTCGCCCCGACGAGCTCCTATAATTCACCCCTCCACTTT. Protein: CASSVAPTSSYNSPLHF.